A single sample gave rise to the 16 T cell receptor beta chains below, sequenced in a study of early T cells in non-severe SARS-CoV-2 infection. MiXCR was run by TCRdb on the 5' RACE reads, yielding one entry per CDR3 protein. The data contain 88,000 or so distinct CDR3 sequences, about 15% of them singletons. The sequencing input was whole blood. These receptors came from an adult who was a healthcare worker with PCR-confirmed SARS-CoV-2 infection or an uninfected control (not recorded which).

The CDR3 protein is CSVAPSGRYNEQFF. The CDR3, as DNA: TGCAGCGTTGCTCCTAGCGGGCGCTACAATGAGCAGTTCTTC. V is TRBV29-1 and J is TRBJ2-1; TRBD2 matches at 8 bases. Germline trimming cut 4 bases from V and 3 bases from J; bases unmatched to any gene: 5. The V gene's germline CDR1 is SQVTM and CDR2 ANQGSEA. CDR3 length equals 14 residues.

This chain links TRBV7-2 with TRBJ2-1; 7 bases are a match to TRBD2. Germline V lookup: CDR1 SGHTA, CDR2 FQGNSA. This CDR3 region has 16 residues. V dropped 4 bases and J dropped 8; count of bases not matched to a gene: 14. CDR3 protein: CASSWSLGGRGDEQFF. In nucleotides, the CDR3 is TGTGCCAGCAGCTGGTCCCTCGGGGGGAGAGGCGATGAGCAGTTCTTC.

The chain carries TRBV4-3 and TRBJ2-6, with D hard to call. This CDR3 region has 18 residues. The germline V gene has CDR1 LGHNA and CDR2 YSLEER. Deletions cut 2 bases from V and 0 bases from J, with 14 bases between. CDR3 coding DNA: TGCGCCAGCAGCCAATCCGACTTTAAGTACTCTGGGGCCAACGTCCTGACTTTC. It encodes CASSQSDFKYSGANVLTF.

The rearrangement uses TRBV28 and TRBJ1-4; D might be TRBD1 (5 bases). This CDR3 region has 14 residues. Germline CDR1 MDHEN, CDR2 SYDVKM. V lost 4 bases, J lost 7 bases, and 13 bases lay in between. In DNA, the CDR3 is TGTGCCAGCAGTTCCTTCAGGGACTTTGAAAAACTGTTTTTT. The encoded protein is CASSSFRDFEKLFF.

This clonotype was counted only a few times. The V call is TRBV7-8, the J call TRBJ2-1; D is undetermined. This CDR3 spans 13 amino acids. V lost 0 bases and J 10 bases, leaving 10 bases between the germline ends. Looked up from germline, CDR1 is SGHVS and CDR2 is FQNEAQ. The CDR3 DNA sequence: TGTGCCAGCAGCTTAGCCCCGGTAGGGGAGCAGTTCTTC. Translated: CASSLAPVGEQFF.

The V gene is TRBV7-3, the J gene TRBJ2-1; TRBD2 aligns across 9 bases. Trimming at V came to 2 bases and at J to 8 bases, leaving 4 bases not matched to a gene. The CDR3 extends over 14 amino acids. Germline V gives CDR1 SGHTA, CDR2 FQGTGA. In nucleotides, the CDR3 is TGTGCCAGCAGCTTAGCTAGCGGGGTAGATGAGCAGTTCTTC. Protein: CASSLASGVDEQFF.

This clonotype was counted only a few times. The chain employs TRBV30 and TRBJ2-1; D ambiguous. Trimming shortened V by 0 bases and J by 3 bases, and 6 bases separated the two germline ends. The CDR3 length is 13 residues. In germline, CDR1 is GTSNPN, CDR2 SVGIG (reference sequence). The CDR3 protein is CAWSVHFYNEQFF. The CDR3 bases are TGTGCCTGGAGTGTGCACTTCTACAATGAGCAGTTCTTC.

The CDR3 loop is CASSLKVGAEAFF. CDR3 sequence (DNA): TGTGCCAGCAGCTTAAAGGTGGGCGCTGAAGCTTTCTTT. This sequence joins TRBV7-8 and TRBJ1-1; no clear D gene. The CDR3 consists of 13 residues. Germline V gene sequence: CDR1 SGHVS, CDR2 FQNEAQ. V was cut by 2 bases and J by 6 bases, with 10 bases left in between.

The chain carries TRBV28 and TRBJ2-3; 9 bases align to TRBD2. Trimming took 9 bases from V and 0 from J; bases not matched to a gene: 4. This CDR3 comprises 14 residues. Germline loops: CDR1 MDHEN, CDR2 SYDVKM. CDR3 nucleotide sequence: TGTGCCAGTACGACTAGCGGTAGCACAGATACGCAGTATTTT. It is translated as CASTTSGSTDTQYF.

The rearrangement joins TRBV18 to TRBJ2-2; D ambiguous. This CDR3 region has 14 residues. V shed 1 base and J shed 5 bases, with 8 bases lying between them. Per germline, CDR1 KGHSH and CDR2 LQKENI. The DNA for the CDR3 is TGTGCCAGCTCACCACTCCTAGGGACCGGGGAGCTGTTTTTT. Amino acid sequence: CASSPLLGTGELFF.

This clonotype was seen a handful of times. The chain combines TRBV5-1 with TRBJ2-7; 8 nucleotides agree with TRBD2. Germline CDR1 reads SGHRS; CDR2 reads YFSETQ. Unmatched junction bases numbered 3, after V lost 2 bases and J lost 2 bases. This CDR3 region has 14 residues. CDR3 residues: CASSFSGVAYEQYF. The CDR3 coding sequence is TGCGCCAGCAGCTTTAGCGGGGTTGCCTACGAGCAGTACTTC.

CDR3 DNA sequence: TGTGCCATCGGTTCGGGGAGCAATCAGCCCCAGCATTTT. Protein product: CAIGSGSNQPQHF. The rearrangement joins TRBV10-3 to TRBJ1-5; D is uncertain. CDR1 ENHRY and CDR2 SYGVKD come from the germline V gene. The CDR3 totals 13 residues. V gave up 8 bases and J gave up 1 base, with 9 bases separating them.

This clonotype has ten or more counts. The chain recombines TRBV20-1 with TRBJ1-2; D uncertain. The CDR3 has 14 amino acids. Germline V gene lookup returns CDR1 DFQATT and CDR2 SNEGSKA (reference sequence). The ends were cut back, 8 bases at V and 8 bases at J, with 24 bases in the middle. This CDR3 reads CSYTTTGRLVGYTF. The CDR3 DNA reads TGCAGTTACACGACAACCGGGAGGTTGGTGGGCTACACCTTC.

The genes are TRBV2 and TRBJ2-7; D is unresolved. V was trimmed by 3 bases and J by 2 bases, leaving 5 bases between them. Germline assignment: CDR1 SNHLY and CDR2 FYNNEI. CDR3 length: 12 residues. The DNA for the CDR3 is TGTGCCAGCAGTGACCAAGCCTACGAGCAGTACTTC. Encoded protein: CASSDQAYEQYF.

This clonotype was seen more than once but under ten times. Here the CDR3 reads CASSFGDEQFF. In DNA form, the CDR3 reads TGTGCCAGCAGTTTCGGTGATGAGCAGTTCTTC. The chain is built from TRBV12-3 or TRBV12-4 and TRBJ2-1; D unclear. The CDR3 has 11 amino acids. The V end was cut by 3 bases, the J end by 8 bases, with 5 bases between.

This clonotype has only a few counts. The V gene is TRBV14, the J gene TRBJ2-1; weak D call: TRBD2 (5 bases). The V end lost 6 bases, the J end lost 1 base, and 16 bases lay between the germline ends. CDR1 and CDR2 from the germline V gene are SGHDN and FVKESK. This CDR3 spans 16 amino acids. The CDR3 here is CASRPLGRGSYNEQFF. The CDR3, as DNA: TGTGCCAGCAGACCATTAGGCCGCGGGTCCTACAATGAGCAGTTCTTC.